This T cell receptor beta chain was sequenced for a study of cytomegalovirus exposure and HLA in healthy donors. V was cut by 7 bases and J by 0 bases, with 12 bases left in between. Per the germline V gene, CDR1 is SQVTM and CDR2 is ANQGSEA. CDR3 size: 13 residues. The PCR was carried out with 60 Vbeta primers and 13 Jbeta primers. The data were produced by immunoSEQ multiplex PCR, yet TCRdb's version contains in-frame clones alone and is incomplete. This sample has some 200,000 clones; under 85% occur once, and the top ten carry 3% to 3.5%. The J gene is TRBJ1-1, the V gene TRBV29-1; D unclear. The TCR comes from a female donor in good health and CMV-seronegative. Material for sequencing was PBMCs. The chain's CDR3 is CSARAGMNTEAFF. The CDR3 DNA reads as TGCAGCGCACGAGCGGGGATGAACACTGAAGCTTTCTTT.